The 7 T cell receptor beta chains in this list originate from one sample, sequenced in a study of T cells in Graves' hyperthyroidism and ophthalmopathy. There were TCR beta CDR3 regions amplified from RNA transcripts. HTBI primers drove first-round RT-PCR of the TCR CDR3. TCRdb ran MiXCR on the multiplex PCR reads and lists one entry per CDR3 protein. In the table there are roughly 550,000 distinct CDR3 sequences, about 15% of which are singletons. The material sequenced was blood. The receptors shown here come from a woman under 40 with Graves' ophthalmopathy.

V gene TRBV28 combines with J gene TRBJ1-3, with D unclear. The V end lost 5 bases, the J end lost 4 bases, and 18 bases lay between the germline ends. From germline, CDR1 is MDHEN and CDR2 SYDVKM. This CDR3 contains 16 residues. The DNA of the CDR3 is TGTGCCAGCAGTCCGCACGAAGTGCGATCCGGAAACACCATATATTTT. Translated: CASSPHEVRSGNTIYF.

This clonotype was picked up many times. The chain carries TRBV4-2 and TRBJ2-7; D remains ambiguous. Trimming left V 0 bases short and J 0 bases short, with 9 bases between. The CDR3 has 15 residues. CDR1 is LGHNA and CDR2 is YNFKEQ in the germline V gene. The CDR3 protein is CASSQDVESSYEQYF. The CDR3 DNA reads as TGTGCCAGCAGCCAAGATGTGGAGAGCTCCTACGAGCAGTACTTC.

The CDR3 nucleotides read TGTGCCAGCAGCTTAGCCGGACAGGGGAGCTCCTATAATTCACCCCTCCACTTT. Translating gives CASSLAGQGSSYNSPLHF. The gene calls are TRBV11-3 and TRBJ1-6, with TRBD1 matching 9 bases. Germline CDR1 SGHNT, CDR2 YENEEA. V was clipped by 1 base and J by 0 bases; unmatched bases: 4. CDR3 length: 18 residues.

This clonotype has a count of ten or more. V gene TRBV12-3 or TRBV12-4 combines with J gene TRBJ2-5, with D maybe TRBD1 (6 bases). This CDR3 has 11 residues. V lost 5 bases, J lost 7 bases, and 8 bases lay in between. As DNA, the CDR3 is TGTGCCAGCAGTAGCAGGGGGACCCAGTACTTC. Encoded protein: CASSSRGTQYF.

This clonotype was counted many times. V usage is TRBV28 and J usage is TRBJ2-1, with D perhaps given as TRBD1 or TRBD2 (6 bases each). V was shortened by 2 bases and J by 10 bases, with 15 bases between the two germline ends. This CDR3 has 14 amino acids. Germline CDR1 and CDR2: MDHEN and SYDVKM. In nucleotides, the CDR3 is TGTGCCAGCAGTTTACATACCAGGGGAGGCGAGCAGTTCTTC. It encodes CASSLHTRGGEQFF.

This clonotype has at least ten counts. The chain carries TRBV28 and TRBJ2-7; the D is unclear. Germline lookup yields CDR1 MDHEN and CDR2 SYDVKM. V was pared by 2 bases and J by 3 bases, with 11 bases between. This CDR3 has 14 amino acids. CDR3 amino acids: CASSLVGEVYEQYF. In DNA, the CDR3 is TGTGCCAGCAGTTTAGTCGGCGAGGTCTACGAGCAGTACTTC.

This clonotype was seen only a few times. The J gene is TRBJ2-5, the V gene TRBV12-3 or TRBV12-4; the D gene could be TRBD1 or TRBD2 (5 bases each). V dropped 3 bases and J dropped 4 bases, with 12 bases sitting between them. The CDR3 contains 14 residues. The CDR3 region has the DNA TGTGCCAGCAGTTTGCAGGGACCAGTAGAGACCCAGTACTTC. This sequence encodes CASSLQGPVETQYF.